A single sample gave rise to the 23 T cell receptor beta chains below, sequenced in a study of blood T cell repertoires in COVID-19. Data came from immunoSEQ multiplex PCR; TCRdb stores just in-frame clones and leaves some out. The sample has some 15,000 clones, about 87% seen once. Sequencing was performed on peripheral blood. All receptors come from a human donor in a cohort sampled during active COVID-19.

V is TRBV7-6 and J is TRBJ1-4, with 7 nucleotides matching TRBD1. This CDR3 comprises 15 residues. CDR1 and CDR2 from the germline V gene are SGHVS and FNYEAQ. V trimming: 2 bases; J trimming: 4 bases; junction bases outside the gene matches: 4. Here the CDR3 DNA reads TGTGCCAGCAGCTTATCCCGGGACAGTAATGAAAAACTGTTTTTT. Its protein is CASSLSRDSNEKLFF.

This rearrangement joins TRBV19 to TRBJ1-5; 8 positions match TRBD1. Germline loops: CDR1 LNHDA, CDR2 SQIVND (reference sequence). Trimming took 5 bases from V and 6 from J; bases not matched to a gene: 3. This CDR3 has 13 residues. The CDR3 loop reads CASSPTGGQPQHF. CDR3 nucleotide sequence: TGTGCCAGTAGTCCCACAGGGGGTCAGCCCCAGCATTTT.

J is TRBJ2-5 and V is TRBV6-2 or TRBV6-3; the match to TRBD1 covers 7 bases. Germline V gene data show CDR1 as MNHEY and CDR2 as SVGEGT. The CDR3 is 14 residues long. V was clipped by 5 bases and J by 5 bases; unmatched bases: 8. CDR3 coding DNA: TGTGCCAGCAGTCCCCTAGGGGGCATGGAGACCCAGTACTTC. Translated, it gives CASSPLGGMETQYF.

This chain connects TRBV19 to TRBJ1-6, with 9 bases that match TRBD1. The CDR3 loop spans 15 amino acids. Germline CDR1 and CDR2: LNHDA and SQIVND (reference sequence). V shed 4 bases, J shed 6 bases, and the junction held 4 bases outside the gene matches. CDR3 DNA sequence: TGTGCCAGTAGTACACAGGGGGCGGGTAATTCACCCCTCCACTTT. Translation: CASSTQGAGNSPLHF.

The chain has TRBV18 and TRBJ1-2, with TRBD1 matching over 7 bases. The CDR3 sequence is 13 residues long. Losses at the gene ends were 5 bases for V and 4 bases for J; bases not matched to a gene: 4. Germline CDR1 is KGHSH and CDR2 is LQKENI. The CDR3 bases are TGTGCCAGCTCAGGAGGACAGGTCTATGGCTACACCTTC. Protein: CASSGGQVYGYTF.

This clone was detected a few times. This rearrangement joins TRBV19 to TRBJ1-2; D is possibly TRBD1 (5 bases). The CDR3 spans 17 residues. Germline CDR1 reads LNHDA; CDR2 reads SQIVND (reference sequence). The V end lost 4 bases, the J end lost 7 bases, and 25 bases lay between the germline ends. For the CDR3, the DNA is TGTGCCAGTAGTACCCAGAATCCAGGAGGGGCCTTACGTGGCTACACCTTC. Translating gives CASSTQNPGGALRGYTF.

In this sample, this clone turned up once. The gene calls are TRBV12-5 and TRBJ2-3; no reliable D call. Germline CDR1 and CDR2: LGHNT and FRNRAP. The CDR3 contains 12 residues. V dropped 6 bases and J dropped 2 bases, with 6 bases sitting between them. This CDR3 is CASGQNTDTQYF. The CDR3 DNA sequence: TGTGCTAGTGGCCAAAACACAGATACGCAGTATTTT.

CDR3 sequence reads: CASSLVAKRTDTQYF. The CDR3 coding sequence is TGTGCCAGCAGCTTAGTGGCAAAGAGGACAGATACGCAGTATTTT. The chain joins TRBV7-2 to TRBJ2-3; D gene unclear. V lost 1 base, J lost 3 bases, and 11 bases lay in between. Germline assignment: CDR1 SGHTA and CDR2 FQGNSA. This CDR3 has 15 amino acids.

This chain uses TRBV9 with TRBJ2-5, with 14 bases that match TRBD2. V shed 4 bases, J shed 2 bases, and the junction held 7 bases outside the gene matches. The CDR3 covers 17 residues. Germline loops: CDR1 SGDLS, CDR2 YYNGEE. The CDR3 here is CASSLGLAGGQQETQYF. The CDR3 DNA is TGTGCCAGCAGCTTAGGACTAGCGGGGGGCCAGCAAGAGACCCAGTACTTC. The full variable domain, in which reference TRBV9 and TRBJ2-5 provide the parts outside the CDR3, is DSGVTQTPKHLITATGQRVTLRCSPRSGDLSVYWYQQSLDQGLQFLIQYYNGEERAKGNILERFSAQQFPDLHSELNLSSLELGDSALYFCASSLGLAGGQQETQYFGPGTRLLVL.

The V gene is TRBV18, the J gene TRBJ1-6; 9 bases map to TRBD1. Germline CDR1 is KGHSH and CDR2 is LQKENI. Germline trimming cut 1 base from V and 7 bases from J; bases unmatched to any gene: 5. The CDR3 is 16 residues long. The CDR3 loop reads CASSPQGGTGNSPLHF. DNA for the CDR3: TGTGCCAGCTCACCACAAGGGGGGACAGGGAATTCACCCCTCCACTTT.

The chain combines TRBV30 with TRBJ2-2; 8 bases agree with TRBD1. Unmatched junction bases numbered 7, after V lost 0 bases and J lost 7 bases. This CDR3 is 15 amino acids long. In germline, CDR1 is GTSNPN, CDR2 SVGIG (reference sequence). The DNA for the CDR3 is TGTGCCTGGAGTGTGGGTCAGGGGGCCATCGGGGAGCTGTTTTTT. Its protein is CAWSVGQGAIGELFF.

This clone was observed a single time. The chain carries TRBV19 and TRBJ1-2, with 8 bases lining up with TRBD1. V was clipped by 6 bases and J by 4 bases; unmatched bases: 10. The CDR3 contains 15 residues. The germline CDR1 and CDR2 sequences are LNHDA and SQIVND (reference sequence). CDR3 loop: CASSPGQGKTYGYTF. The DNA of the CDR3 is TGTGCCAGTAGCCCCGGACAGGGTAAAACCTATGGCTACACCTTC.

The chain recombines TRBV2 with TRBJ2-2; TRBD2 aligns across 11 bases. Trimming cost V 5 bases and J 4 bases; bases outside gene matches: 0. The germline V gene has CDR1 SNHLY and CDR2 FYNNEI. CDR3 size: 14 residues. CDR3 sequence: CASSTSGGTGELFF. DNA for the CDR3: TGTGCCAGCAGTACTAGCGGGGGCACCGGGGAGCTGTTTTTT. The complete variable domain, with remaining parts taken from reference TRBV2 and TRBJ2-2, reads EPEVTQTPSHQVTQMGQEVILRCVPISNHLYFYWYRQILGQKVEFLVSFYNNEISEKSEIFDDQFSVERPDGSNFTLKIRSTKLEDSAMYFCASSTSGGTGELFFGEGSRLTVL.

The chain has TRBV19 and TRBJ2-7; D remains ambiguous. Germline V gives CDR1 LNHDA, CDR2 SQIVND (reference sequence). The ends were cut back, 1 base at V and 7 bases at J, with 11 bases in the middle. This CDR3 has 13 residues. The CDR3 DNA is TGTGCCAGTAGTATAGGCTCCCTAGAAGAGCAGTACTTC. Translation gives CASSIGSLEEQYF.

This chain uses TRBV3-1 (or the pseudogene TRBV3-2) with TRBJ2-7; TRBD1 might be the D (6 bases). This CDR3 contains 12 residues. V was trimmed by 3 bases and J by 6 bases, leaving 9 bases between them. Germline V lookup: CDR1 LGHDT, CDR2 YNNKEL (reference sequence). The CDR3 nucleotides read TGTGCCAGCAGCCATCCAGGGGCCGAGCAGTACTTC. This codes for CASSHPGAEQYF.

V is TRBV9 and J is TRBJ2-2; tentative D call: TRBD2 (5 bases). The CDR3 loop spans 13 amino acids. V was pared by 4 bases and J by 5 bases, with 9 bases between. Germline V lookup: CDR1 SGDLS, CDR2 YYNGEE. In DNA, the CDR3 is TGTGCCAGCAGCCCCCGAGGGACCGGGGAGCTGTTTTTT. This sequence encodes CASSPRGTGELFF.

This clone was found once. This sequence joins TRBV5-1 and TRBJ1-6, with 12 bases fitting TRBD1. V shed 3 bases, J shed 9 bases, and the junction held 10 bases outside the gene matches. Germline lookup yields CDR1 SGHRS and CDR2 YFSETQ. This CDR3 comprises 17 residues. CDR3 bases: TGCGCCAGCAGCTCCGGGACAGGGGGCGTTTCGGCTTCACCCCTCCACTTT. Its protein product is CASSSGTGGVSASPLHF.

The chain joins TRBV6-5 to TRBJ2-2; TRBD1 might be the D (5 bases). CDR1 is MNHEY, CDR2 SVGAGI, per germline. The V and J ends lost 10 bases and 5 bases respectively, with 20 bases between them. The CDR3 sequence is 15 residues long. The CDR3 spells CATTLSRVGTGELFF. The CDR3 nucleotides are TGTGCCACGACACTGTCCAGGGTTGGGACCGGGGAGCTGTTTTTT.

The table lists this clone with a few counts. The J gene is TRBJ1-4, the V gene TRBV7-9; D not resolved. Trimming shortened V by 2 bases and J by 6 bases, and 13 bases separated the two germline ends. The germline V gene encodes CDR1 SEHNR and CDR2 FQNEAQ (reference sequence). This CDR3 has 15 residues. The CDR3 region has the DNA TGTGCCAGCAGCTTATCGTTTGGCCCCGATGAAAAACTGTTTTTT. It is translated as CASSLSFGPDEKLFF.

The chain is built from TRBV10-3 and TRBJ1-2; 8 bases agree with TRBD1. Germline lookup yields CDR1 ENHRY and CDR2 SYGVKD. CDR3 length equals 15 residues. The V and J ends lost 0 bases and 5 bases, in that order; junction bases with no gene match: 5. The DNA of the CDR3 is TGTGCCATCAGTGAGTCGCGGACAGGGAGTTATGGCTACACCTTC. Its protein is CAISESRTGSYGYTF.

The chain is built from TRBV18 and TRBJ1-2; TRBD1 is a possible D gene (5 bases). The CDR3 spans 16 residues. Germline assignment: CDR1 KGHSH and CDR2 LQKENI. V lost 3 bases and J 4 bases, leaving 18 bases between the germline ends. This chain's CDR3 is CASSPIQGEVSYGYTF. Written as DNA, the CDR3 is TGTGCCAGCTCACCGATCCAGGGTGAAGTCAGCTATGGCTACACCTTC.

The rearrangement joins TRBV2 to TRBJ2-1, with 9 bases aligning to TRBD1. The germline gives CDR1 SNHLY, CDR2 FYNNEI. The CDR3 has 13 residues. The ends lost 0 bases at V and 10 bases at J; junction bases unmatched: 1. CDR3 sequence (DNA): TGTGCCAGCAGTGAAGCCGGACAGGGGGAGCAGTTCTTC. Amino acid sequence: CASSEAGQGEQFF.

CDR3 protein: CASRSSGTDNSPLHF. The CDR3 region has the DNA TGTGCCAGCAGGTCCTCCGGGACAGATAATTCACCCCTCCACTTT. This sequence joins TRBV6-5 and TRBJ1-6, with 7 bases matching TRBD1. CDR1 is MNHEY and CDR2 is SVGAGI in the germline V gene. Trimming cost V 6 bases and J 5 bases; bases outside gene matches: 7. This CDR3 comprises 15 residues.